The clone carrying this T cell receptor (beta chain) was seen more than once but under ten times. Its antigen is as yet unknown. About 120 mL of blood, on average, came from one heparinised draw per donor. Sorting with CD45RO/CCR7/CD25/CD127/CD95/CD27 yielded naive, central memory, regulatory and stem-like memory CD4+ cells. All sorted populations exceeded 95% purity. The data originate from a study of beta chain features in type 1 diabetes. General study points: A cDNA-based sequencing approach could over-represent cells with high TCR expression. Moderate yet significant TCRB CDR3 shortening was seen in Type 1 diabetes patients in all four CD4+ subsets.

The authors reverse transcribed all of the isolated RNA, so sequencing captured expressed TCRB transcripts. Profiling relied on immunoSEQ multiplex PCR, and the TCRdb table lists in-frame clones only, not all of them. This table holds 300,000 to 350,000 clones, roughly 14% found once. This receptor was identified in a woman aged 18-30 years with type 1 diabetes. The sequenced sample consisted of naive CD4+ T cells from blood.

CDR3 coding DNA: TGTGCCAGCAGCCCGGGACTAGCGGGAGAAGAGACCCAGTACTTC. This encodes CASSPGLAGEETQYF. This chain connects TRBV7-9 to TRBJ2-5, with 14 bases aligning to TRBD2. After removal of 5 bases from V and 3 bases from J, the junction contained 2 bases not matched to a gene. Germline lookup yields CDR1 SEHNR and CDR2 FQNEAQ (reference sequence). The CDR3 consists of 15 residues.